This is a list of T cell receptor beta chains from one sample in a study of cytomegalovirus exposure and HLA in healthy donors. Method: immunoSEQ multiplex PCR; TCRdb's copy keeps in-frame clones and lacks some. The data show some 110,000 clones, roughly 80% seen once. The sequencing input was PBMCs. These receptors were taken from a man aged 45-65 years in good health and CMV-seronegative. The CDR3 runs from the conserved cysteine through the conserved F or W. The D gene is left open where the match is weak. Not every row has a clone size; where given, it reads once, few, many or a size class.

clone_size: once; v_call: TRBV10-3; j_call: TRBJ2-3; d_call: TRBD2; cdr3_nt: TGTGCCATCAGTCAACTAGCGGGGGAATTGGGCACAGATACGCAGTATTTT; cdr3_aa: CAISQLAGELGTDTQYF
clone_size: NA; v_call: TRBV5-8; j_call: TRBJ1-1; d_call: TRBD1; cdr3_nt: TGTGCCAGCAGCTTCACAGGGGGAACTGAAGCTTTCTTT; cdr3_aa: CASSFTGGTEAFF
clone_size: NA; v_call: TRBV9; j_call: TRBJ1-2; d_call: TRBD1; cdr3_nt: TGTGCCAGCAGCGTTGGACAGGGGAACTATGGCTACACCTTC; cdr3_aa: CASSVGQGNYGYTF
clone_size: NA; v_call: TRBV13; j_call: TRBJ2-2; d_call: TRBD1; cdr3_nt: TGTGCCAGCAGCTTTCACTCCCGCGACAGGGAGAACACCGGGGAGCTGTTTTTT; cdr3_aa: CASSFHSRDRENTGELFF
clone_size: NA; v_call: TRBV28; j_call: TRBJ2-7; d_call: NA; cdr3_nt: TGTGCCAGCGAGGACGGGAGCTCCTACGAGCAGTACTTC; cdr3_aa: CASEDGSSYEQYF
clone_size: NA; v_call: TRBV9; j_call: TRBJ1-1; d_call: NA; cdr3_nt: TGTGCCAGCAGCGTGCCGGGAGCTGAAGCTTTCTTT; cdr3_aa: CASSVPGAEAFF
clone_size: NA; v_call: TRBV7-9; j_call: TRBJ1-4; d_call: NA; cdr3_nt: TGTGCCAGCAGCCAGCCCAGGTTCGGGGATGAAAAACTGTTTTTT; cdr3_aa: CASSQPRFGDEKLFF
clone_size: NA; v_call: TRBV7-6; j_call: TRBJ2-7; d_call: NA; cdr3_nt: TGTGCCAGCAGCTTAGGGGTAGGGGGGGCAGTTGGCTACGAGCAGTACTTC; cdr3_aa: CASSLGVGGAVGYEQYF
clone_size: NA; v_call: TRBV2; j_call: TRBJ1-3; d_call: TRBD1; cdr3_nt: TGTGCCAGCAGTGAGGGACAGGGGGAAAACACCATATATTTT; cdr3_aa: CASSEGQGENTIYF
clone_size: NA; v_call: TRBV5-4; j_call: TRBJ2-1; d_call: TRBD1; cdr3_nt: TGTGCCAGCAGCTACAGGACAGGGGGATTTAATGAGCAGTTCTTC; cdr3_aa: CASSYRTGGFNEQFF